The present entry profiles one TCR beta chain with its context. Its specificity is not known. The data are from a study of T cells in Graves' hyperthyroidism and ophthalmopathy. Study-wide results and caveats: Most thyroid clonotypes that were expanded above 0.001 also turned up in blood.

RNA transcripts yielded amplified TCR beta CDR3 regions. HTBI primers were the set used in a first-round RT-PCR of the TCR CDR3. TCRdb redid the calling of the multiplex PCR reads with MiXCR, one entry per CDR3 protein. The sample lists 500,000 or so distinct CDR3 sequences, about a sixth seen once, with approximately 16% in the top ten. This CDR3 is built from 14 residues. The V segment lost 8 bases and the J segment 4 bases; nucleotides outside the gene matches: 4. Germline V gene data show CDR1 as MGHDK and CDR2 as SYGVNS. For the diagnoses, clinical symptoms, serum thyroxine and TRAb, thyroid ultrasound and orbital computed tomography were used.

The receptor was isolated from a young woman with Graves' ophthalmopathy. The sequencing sample was made of blood. This chain links TRBV25-1 with TRBJ2-1, with 11 bases lining up with TRBD2. In nucleotides, the CDR3 is TGTGCCAGCGCAGGGACTAGCGGATACAATGAGCAGTTCTTC. This encodes CASAGTSGYNEQFF.